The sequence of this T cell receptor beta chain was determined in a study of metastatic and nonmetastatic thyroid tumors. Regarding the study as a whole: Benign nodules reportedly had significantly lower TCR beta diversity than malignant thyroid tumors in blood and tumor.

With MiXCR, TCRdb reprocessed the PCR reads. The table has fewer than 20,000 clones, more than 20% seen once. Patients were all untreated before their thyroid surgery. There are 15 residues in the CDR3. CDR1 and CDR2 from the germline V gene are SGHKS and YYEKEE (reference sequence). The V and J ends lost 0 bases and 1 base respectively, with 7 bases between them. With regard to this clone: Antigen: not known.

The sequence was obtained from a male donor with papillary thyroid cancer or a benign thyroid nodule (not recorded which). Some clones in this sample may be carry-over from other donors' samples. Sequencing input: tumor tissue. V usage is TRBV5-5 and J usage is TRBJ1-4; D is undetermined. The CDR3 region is CASSLAPRTNEKLFF. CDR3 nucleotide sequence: TGTGCCAGCAGCTTGGCCCCGCGAACTAATGAAAAACTGTTTTTT.